Below are 18 T cell receptor beta chains sequenced from a single sample in a study of cytomegalovirus exposure and HLA in healthy donors. Researchers ran the PCR with 60 Vbeta and 13 Jbeta primers. Using immunoSEQ multiplex PCR, the repertoire was profiled, and TCRdb retains in-frame clones only, with some absent. The table includes some 220,000 clones, around 78% detected once. The material sequenced was PBMCs. These receptors were taken from a boy younger than 18 in good health and CMV-seronegative.

The J gene is TRBJ2-1, the V gene TRBV27; TRBD2 is a possible D gene (5 bases). This CDR3 is 17 amino acids long. Germline assignment: CDR1 MNHEY and CDR2 SMNVEV (reference sequence). The V end was cut by 2 bases, the J end by 3 bases, with 17 bases between. CDR3 nucleotides: TGTGCCAGCAGTTTAAGGCTCAACGGACTTTACTACAATGAGCAGTTCTTC. This translates into CASSLRLNGLYYNEQFF.

The genes are TRBV6-6 and TRBJ2-5; D may be TRBD2 (5 bases). Germline values: CDR1 MNHNY, CDR2 SVGAGI (reference sequence). V lost 0 bases to trimming and J lost 9 bases, with 14 bases between them. The CDR3 sequence is 14 residues long. CDR3 loop: CASSYSLWERAQYF. CDR3 sequence (DNA): TGTGCCAGCAGTTACTCCCTGTGGGAGAGGGCCCAGTACTTC.

As to this clone: Other nucleotide sequences from this sample produce the same CDR3. The V gene is TRBV15, the J gene TRBJ2-7; maybe TRBD1 (6 bases). Between the trimmed V and J ends, which lost 3 bases and 0 bases, there was a span of 6 bases. The CDR3 covers 13 residues. Germline V gene sequence: CDR1 LNHNV, CDR2 YYDKDF (reference sequence). The CDR3 DNA is TGTGCCACCAGCAGGGACAGCTCCTACGAGCAGTACTTC. It translates to CATSRDSSYEQYF.

This chain joins TRBV2 and TRBJ1-1; a possible D gene is TRBD1 (5 bases). The CDR3 length is 12 residues. Trimming took off 10 bases at V and 2 bases at J, with 11 bases between the two ends. Germline CDR1 reads SNHLY; CDR2 reads FYNNEI. The CDR3 region is CATLRANTEAFF. For the CDR3, the DNA is TGTGCCACCCTCAGGGCTAACACTGAAGCTTTCTTT.

The chain couples TRBV9 to TRBJ1-4, with D possibly TRBD1 on 5 matching bases. Trimming stripped 0 bases from V and 10 bases from J, with 19 bases between. CDR1 and CDR2 from the germline V gene are SGDLS and YYNGEE. The CDR3 has 16 amino acids. CDR3 sequence reads: CASSVVWGGGFGKLFF. CDR3 nucleotide sequence: TGTGCCAGCAGCGTAGTGTGGGGGGGTGGGTTTGGAAAACTGTTTTTT.

The chain is built from TRBV10-3 and TRBJ2-7; 8 nucleotides align to TRBD1. From germline, CDR1 is ENHRY and CDR2 SYGVKD. The ends lost 6 bases at V and 3 bases at J; junction bases unmatched: 4. This CDR3 comprises 13 residues. CDR3 residues: CAIRRQGHYEQYF. The CDR3 bases are TGTGCCATCAGGCGACAGGGGCACTACGAGCAGTACTTC.

This CDR3 reads CASSYSRGTGELFF. The CDR3 DNA reads TGTGCCAGCAGTTACTCAAGGGGAACCGGGGAGCTGTTTTTT. V is TRBV6-5 and J is TRBJ2-2; TRBD1 might be the D (5 bases). Germline V lookup: CDR1 MNHEY, CDR2 SVGAGI. The V end was cut by 0 bases, the J end by 5 bases, with 7 bases between. The CDR3 length is 14 residues.

The V gene is TRBV5-1, the J gene TRBJ2-3; D is unresolved. Germline V gene sequence: CDR1 SGHRS, CDR2 YFSETQ. This CDR3 spans 12 amino acids. V was clipped by 0 bases and J by 6 bases, with 5 bases between them. The CDR3 here is CASSLVGDTQYF. The DNA of the CDR3 is TGCGCCAGCAGCTTGGTCGGGGATACGCAGTATTTT.

The V and J genes are TRBV6-5 and TRBJ2-3; D remains unclear. The V end lost 7 bases, the J end lost 0 bases, and 8 bases lay between the germline ends. This CDR3 comprises 13 residues. Per the germline V gene, CDR1 is MNHEY and CDR2 is SVGAGI. CDR3 DNA sequence: TGTGCCAGCACCTTAACTAGCACAGATACGCAGTATTTT. Amino acid sequence: CASTLTSTDTQYF.

This clone was observed once. This sequence joins TRBV29-1 and TRBJ1-2; no clear D gene. V was trimmed by 6 bases and J by 4 bases, leaving 9 bases between them. The CDR3 is made up of 11 amino acids. CDR1 is SQVTM, CDR2 ANQGSEA, per germline. The CDR3 bases are TGCAGCGTAGACGGCGGCTATGGCTACACCTTC. Its protein is CSVDGGYGYTF.

The V and J genes are TRBV19 and TRBJ1-2; tentatively, D is TRBD1 (5 bases). V shed 0 bases and J shed 8 bases, with 16 bases lying between them. CDR1 and CDR2 (germline): LNHDA, SQIVND (reference sequence). The CDR3 covers 15 residues. In DNA, the CDR3 is TGTGCCAGTAGTATAGATGTGGAGGGGCTAGGAGGCTACACCTTC. Its protein product is CASSIDVEGLGGYTF.

The J gene is TRBJ1-2, the V gene TRBV2; D might be TRBD1 (6 bases). Looked up from germline, CDR1 is SNHLY and CDR2 is FYNNEI. CDR3 size: 14 residues. V was cut by 7 bases and J by 1 base, with 13 bases left in between. The CDR3 reads CASTISQGNYGYTF. The CDR3 DNA follows: TGTGCCAGCACAATTTCACAGGGTAACTATGGCTACACCTTC. Filled out from reference TRBV2 and TRBJ1-2, the complete variable domain reads EPEVTQTPSHQVTQMGQEVILRCVPISNHLYFYWYRQILGQKVEFLVSFYNNEISEKSEIFDDQFSVERPDGSNFTLKIRSTKLEDSAMYFCASTISQGNYGYTFGSGTRLTVV.

The chain combines TRBV18 with TRBJ1-2; D may be TRBD1 (6 bases). CDR3 length: 22 amino acids. Trimming left V 1 base short and J 0 bases short, with 30 bases between. Germline V gene lookup returns CDR1 KGHSH and CDR2 LQKENI. CDR3 loop: CASSPRIGNWEQGTSTNYGYTF. The CDR3 bases are TGTGCCAGCTCACCACGTATCGGGAACTGGGAACAGGGAACTTCAACTAACTATGGCTACACCTTC.

This chain's CDR3 is CASRVRHSGDTQYF. The CDR3, as DNA: TGTGCCAGCAGGGTGCGGCATTCGGGAGATACGCAGTATTTT. The J gene is TRBJ2-3, the V gene TRBV6-5, with D uncertain. The CDR3 extends over 14 amino acids. V was pared by 6 bases and J by 5 bases, with 15 bases between. Looked up from germline, CDR1 is MNHEY and CDR2 is SVGAGI.

The rearrangement joins TRBV5-6 to TRBJ2-5, with TRBD1 identical over 7 bases. V lost 4 bases, J lost 6 bases, and 12 bases stayed unmatched. Germline V gives CDR1 SGHDT, CDR2 YYEEEE. This CDR3 contains 15 residues. This CDR3 reads CASSRTGPCCQTQYF. In nucleotides, the CDR3 is TGTGCCAGCAGCCGGACAGGTCCATGCTGCCAGACCCAGTACTTC. The full variable domain, completed using reference TRBV5-6 and TRBJ2-5, is DAGVTQSPTHLIKTRGQQVTLRCSPKSGHDTVSWYQQALGQGPQFIFQYYEEEERQRGNFPDRFSGHQFPNYSSELNVNALLLGDSALYLCASSRTGPCCQTQYFGPGTRLLVL.

The chain links TRBV6-4 to TRBJ1-4, with a tentative D call TRBD1 (5 bases). From germline, CDR1 is MRHNA and CDR2 SNTAGT. V shed 2 bases and J shed 6 bases, with 16 bases lying between them. CDR3 length equals 16 residues. This chain's CDR3 is CASSDQLAGGDEKLFF. For the CDR3, the DNA is TGTGCCAGCAGTGACCAATTGGCCGGGGGGGATGAAAAACTGTTTTTT.

This sequence joins TRBV5-1 and TRBJ1-1; no clear D. Trimming removed 0 bases at V and 1 base at J, with 22 bases between. The CDR3 totals 19 residues. Germline assignment: CDR1 SGHRS and CDR2 YFSETQ. CDR3 region: CASSLAATVSRHRNTEAFF. In nucleotides, the CDR3 is TGCGCCAGCAGCTTGGCCGCAACAGTGTCCCGACATAGGAACACTGAAGCTTTCTTT.

The chain combines TRBV4-1 with TRBJ2-3, with 8 bases fitting TRBD1. The CDR3 has 17 residues. Germline CDR1 reads MGHRA; CDR2 reads YSYEKL. The V segment lost 4 bases and the J segment 0 bases; nucleotides outside the gene matches: 9. The CDR3 DNA reads TGCGCCAGCAGCCCCAGGGGGCTTACCCCTAGCACAGATACGCAGTATTTT. Its translation: CASSPRGLTPSTDTQYF.